This T cell receptor beta chain was sequenced in a study of blood T cells in healthy people across ages. Broader study findings: Conclusively comparing naive with antigen-experienced cells was impossible with unsorted PBMCs.

A sample-barcoded 5' primer and a J-beta primer mix were used in a second PCR of roughly 7 to 12 cycles. TCRdb redid the calling of the 5' RACE reads with MiXCR, one entry per CDR3 protein. The sample includes about 680,000 distinct CDR3 sequences, more than 40% of them seen just once. This clonotype was counted many times. Antigen: not known. The sequence derives from a woman aged 55-69 years in good health. The source material was blood.

The DNA of the CDR3 is TGTGCCAGCAGTTCCCTTGGTGAGCAGTACTTC. Amino acids: CASSSLGEQYF. The V gene is TRBV12-3 or TRBV12-4, the J gene TRBJ2-7; no clear D gene. Between the trimmed V and J ends, which lost 4 bases and 7 bases, there was a span of 8 bases. The CDR3 has 11 residues.